This TCR beta chain is from a study of human T cells and chemical hapten exposure. Trimming took off 6 bases at V and 3 bases at J, with 19 bases between the two ends. This CDR3 is built from 16 residues. CDR1 and CDR2 (germline): MNHEY, SMNVEV (reference sequence). Unique molecular identifiers were linked by the library to individual cDNA molecules. TCRdb re-derived calls from the RACE reads in MiXCR, one entry per CDR3 protein. Of some 77,000 distinct CDR3 sequences listed, approximately 8.6% are singletons. The time point: healthy volunteer bleed at 6 weeks. The authors extracted total RNA from unfractionated whole blood.

The clonotype was recovered from a female donor in good health. Some clones in this sample may be carry-over from other donors' samples. Sequencing input: whole blood. The chain uses TRBV27 and TRBJ2-3; tentatively, D is TRBD1 or TRBD2 (6 bases each). CDR3: CASSPFRGRLTDTQYF. The DNA of the CDR3 is TGTGCCAGCAGCCCCTTTAGGGGGAGGTTAACAGATACGCAGTATTTT.